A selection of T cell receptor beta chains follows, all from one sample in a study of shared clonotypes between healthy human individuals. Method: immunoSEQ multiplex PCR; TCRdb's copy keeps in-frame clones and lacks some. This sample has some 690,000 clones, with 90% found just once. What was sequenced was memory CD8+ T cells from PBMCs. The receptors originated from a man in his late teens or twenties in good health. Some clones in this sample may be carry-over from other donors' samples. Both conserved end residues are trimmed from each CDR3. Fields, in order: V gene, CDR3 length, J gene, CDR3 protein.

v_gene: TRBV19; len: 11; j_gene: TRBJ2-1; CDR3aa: ASQLAGVGEQF
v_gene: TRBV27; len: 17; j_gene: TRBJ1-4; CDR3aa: VSSSRTGPTFATNEKLF
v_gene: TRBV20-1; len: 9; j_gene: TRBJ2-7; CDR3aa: SAHQPSEQY
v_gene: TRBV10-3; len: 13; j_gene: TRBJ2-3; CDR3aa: AISGIGAGTDTQY
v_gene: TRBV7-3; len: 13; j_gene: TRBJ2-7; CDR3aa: ASSPGWGPSYEQY
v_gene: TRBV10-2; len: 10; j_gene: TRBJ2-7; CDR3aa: ASGPGGYEQY
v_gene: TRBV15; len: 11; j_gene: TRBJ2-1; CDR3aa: AAGTPPFDEQF
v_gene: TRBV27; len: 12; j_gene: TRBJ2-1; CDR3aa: ASSRLQGDNEQF
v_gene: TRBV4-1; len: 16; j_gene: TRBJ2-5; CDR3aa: ASSPGTSGRRYQETQY
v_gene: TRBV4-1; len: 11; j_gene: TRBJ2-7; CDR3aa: ASSEGANYEQY
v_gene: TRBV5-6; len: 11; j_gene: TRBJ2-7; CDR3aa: ASSLEGSYEQY
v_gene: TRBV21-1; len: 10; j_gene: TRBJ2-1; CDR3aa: ASSAPLAEQF
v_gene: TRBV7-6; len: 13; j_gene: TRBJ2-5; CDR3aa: ASSRTSGSGETQY
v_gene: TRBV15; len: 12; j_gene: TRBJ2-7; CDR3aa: ATSRGREHYEQY
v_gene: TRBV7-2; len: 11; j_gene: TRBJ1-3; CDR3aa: ASSLVTGNTIY
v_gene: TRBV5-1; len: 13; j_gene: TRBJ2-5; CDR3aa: ASSLWRGRGETQY
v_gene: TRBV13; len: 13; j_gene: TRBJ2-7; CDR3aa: ASSGTAGGPHEQY
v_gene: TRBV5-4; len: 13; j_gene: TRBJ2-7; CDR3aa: ASSVDRGENYEQY
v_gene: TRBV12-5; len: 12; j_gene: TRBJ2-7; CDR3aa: ASGLVVRDYEQY
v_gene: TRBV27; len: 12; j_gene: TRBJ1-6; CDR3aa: ASRLTGTGSPLH
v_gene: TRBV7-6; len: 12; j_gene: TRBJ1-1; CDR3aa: ASSLVEGRTEAF
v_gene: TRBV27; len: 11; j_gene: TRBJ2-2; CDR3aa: ASRESNTGELF
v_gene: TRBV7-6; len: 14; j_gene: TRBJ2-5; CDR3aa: ASSLALGHLKETQY
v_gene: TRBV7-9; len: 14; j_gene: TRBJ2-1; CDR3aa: ASSNLQGAVYNEQF
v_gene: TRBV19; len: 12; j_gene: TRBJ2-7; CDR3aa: ASSIGTNSYEQY
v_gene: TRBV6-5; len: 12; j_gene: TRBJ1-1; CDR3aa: ASSYTEGDTEAF
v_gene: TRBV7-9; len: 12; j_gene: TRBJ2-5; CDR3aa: ASSPPWGQETQY
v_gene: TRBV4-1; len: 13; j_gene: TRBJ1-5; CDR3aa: ASSQVDRANQPQH
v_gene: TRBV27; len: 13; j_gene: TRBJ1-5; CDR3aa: ASTSTGFGNQPQH
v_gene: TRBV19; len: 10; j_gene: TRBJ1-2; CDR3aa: ASSPGVYGYT
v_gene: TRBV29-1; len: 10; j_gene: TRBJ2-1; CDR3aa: SVVPPGDEQF
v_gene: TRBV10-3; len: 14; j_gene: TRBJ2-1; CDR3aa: AISESMAGAYNEQF
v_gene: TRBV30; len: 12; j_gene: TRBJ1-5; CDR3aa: AWSVGTLNQPQH
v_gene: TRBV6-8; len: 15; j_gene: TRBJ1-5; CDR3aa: ASSYSRFRSSNQPQH
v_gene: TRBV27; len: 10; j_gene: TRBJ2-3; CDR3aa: ASSFSGDTQY
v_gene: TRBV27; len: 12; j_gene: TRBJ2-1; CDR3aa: ASSFTGFYNEQF